These 14 T cell receptor beta chains were sequenced from one sample in a study of blood T cell repertoires in COVID-19 (dated by TCRdb to about 2020). The method was the immunoSEQ multiplex PCR assay. Drawn from immuneACCESS, this table holds only the in-frame rearrangements with V and J called that TCRdb kept. Clones are partly lost; checked studies trace under half to an unresolved V gene and leave the rest unexplained. The sample includes over 55,000 clones, with around 82% observed a single time. Together, the top ten hold over 4.5% of the sample. Sequenced: peripheral blood. Receptors were obtained from a man aged 45 to 65 with active COVID-19.

The table lists this clone with a count of one. The CDR3 here is CASRDRGEDSPLHF. For the CDR3, the DNA is TGCGCCAGCAGGGACAGAGGAGAGGATTCACCCCTCCACTTT. The chain employs TRBV10-2 and TRBJ1-6; D might be TRBD1 (6 bases). The V gene lost 6 bases and the J gene lost 8 bases, with 14 bases spanning the gap. The CDR3 spans 14 residues. Germline CDR1 WSHSY, CDR2 SAAADI.

V is TRBV14 and J is TRBJ1-1, with TRBD1 identical over 7 bases. The CDR3 covers 15 residues. In germline, CDR1 is SGHDN, CDR2 FVKESK. V was pared by 4 bases and J by 0 bases, with 5 bases of the junction left unmatched. The CDR3 sequence is CASSPLGQLNTEAFF. CDR3 bases: TGTGCCAGCAGCCCCCTGGGACAGTTGAACACTGAAGCTTTCTTT.

The chain joins TRBV7-2 to TRBJ2-1, with D possibly TRBD1 on 5 matching bases. The V end lost 8 bases, the J end lost 1 base, and 12 bases lay between the germline ends. CDR3 length equals 14 residues. Germline CDR1 is SGHTA and CDR2 is FQGNSA. The DNA for the CDR3 is TGTGCCAGCGGCCCGCGGACATCCTACAATGAGCAGTTCTTC. Protein product: CASGPRTSYNEQFF.

CDR3 sequence (DNA): TGTGCCATCAGACGGGACAGGGGGGCGAACACTGAAGCTTTCTTT. Translation: CAIRRDRGANTEAFF. The genes are TRBV10-3 and TRBJ1-1; 11 bases line up with TRBD1. The CDR3 length is 15 residues. With 6 bases clipped from V and 1 base from J, the junction kept 4 bases outside the gene matches. In germline, CDR1 is ENHRY, CDR2 SYGVKD.

The gene calls are TRBV19 and TRBJ2-5, with 7 bases that match TRBD1. The CDR3 is 15 residues long. With V trimmed by 8 bases and J by 5 bases, 14 bases remained unmatched. The V gene's germline CDR1 is LNHDA and CDR2 SQIVND (reference sequence). CDR3 DNA: TGTGCCAGTGGGGACGGGACAGAGGGCACTGAGACCCAGTACTTC. Protein product: CASGDGTEGTETQYF.

The chain combines TRBV29-1 with TRBJ1-4; no reliable D call. CDR1 SQVTM and CDR2 ANQGSEA come from the germline V gene. V was pared by 1 base and J by 3 bases, with 9 bases between. The length of the CDR3 is 14 residues. CDR3 residues: CSVEVGSSNEKLFF. The CDR3 nucleotides read TGCAGCGTTGAAGTGGGCAGCTCTAATGAAAAACTGTTTTTT.

V gene TRBV9 combines with J gene TRBJ2-5; 9 bases match TRBD2. J gave up 3 bases and V 0 bases, and 6 bases lay outside the gene matches. CDR1 SGDLS and CDR2 YYNGEE come from the germline V gene. The CDR3 is 16 amino acids. Here the CDR3 reads CASSVGLAGMKETQYF. The CDR3 nucleotides are TGTGCCAGCAGCGTAGGCCTAGCGGGGATGAAAGAGACCCAGTACTTC.

The chain couples TRBV10-1 to TRBJ1-1, with D tentatively TRBD1 (5 bases). V gave up 10 bases and J gave up 5 bases, with 17 bases separating them. Germline assignment: CDR1 WNHNN and CDR2 SYGVQD (reference sequence). CDR3 length equals 13 residues. CDR3 bases: TGCGCCACGAGCAGGGATGTCGGGACTGAAGCTTTCTTT. It translates to CATSRDVGTEAFF.

CDR3 amino acids: CASSADRGLSYEQYF. In DNA form, the CDR3 reads TGTGCCAGCAGCGCGGACAGGGGCCTCTCCTACGAGCAGTACTTC. This sequence joins TRBV2 and TRBJ2-7; 9 positions match TRBD1. The V gene end was trimmed by 6 bases and the J gene end by 0 bases; junction bases not matched to a gene: 6. This CDR3 region has 15 residues. Germline CDR1 reads SNHLY; CDR2 reads FYNNEI.

The rearrangement links TRBV15 to TRBJ2-3; D not certain. The V end was cut by 2 bases, the J end by 2 bases, with 5 bases between. This CDR3 has 13 amino acids. CDR1 is LNHNV and CDR2 is YYDKDF in the germline V gene (reference sequence). The CDR3 region is CATSRSYTDTQYF. The CDR3, as DNA: TGTGCCACCAGCAGATCCTACACAGATACGCAGTATTTT.

The chain combines TRBV7-9 with TRBJ2-7; the match to TRBD2 covers 11 bases. The germline V gene has CDR1 SEHNR and CDR2 FQNEAQ (reference sequence). CDR3 length equals 16 residues. V lost 1 base and J lost 4; bases outside the gene matches: 6. As DNA, the CDR3 is TGTGCCAGCAGCTTAGGTAACCTAGCGGGAGGTTACGAGCAGTACTTC. Translation gives CASSLGNLAGGYEQYF.

Points on this clone: Sequence at one end of the junction differs from germline and may be a read error. The rearrangement joins TRBV10-2 to TRBJ2-5, with TRBD1 identical over 7 bases. Germline CDR1 reads WSHSY; CDR2 reads SAAADI. The CDR3 runs 12 residues. The CDR3 DNA reads as TGCGCCAGCCTGGACAGGACCAAACCCCACTACTTC. Its protein is CASLDRTKPHYF.

This chain's CDR3 is CASSAGTGGSYEQYF. The CDR3, as DNA: TGTGCCAGCAGCGCCGGGACAGGGGGATCCTACGAGCAGTACTTC. The genes are TRBV2 and TRBJ2-7; TRBD1 matches 11 bases. The V gene's germline CDR1 is SNHLY and CDR2 FYNNEI. This CDR3 contains 15 residues. V was clipped by 6 bases and J by 1 base; unmatched bases: 5. The whole variable domain, remainder taken from reference TRBV2 and TRBJ2-7, is EPEVTQTPSHQVTQMGQEVILRCVPISNHLYFYWYRQILGQKVEFLVSFYNNEISEKSEIFDDQFSVERPDGSNFTLKIRSTKLEDSAMYFCASSAGTGGSYEQYFGPGTRLTVT.

This clone showed up just once. This chain links TRBV7-2 with TRBJ2-1, with TRBD2 identical over 7 bases. CDR1 is SGHTA and CDR2 is FQGNSA in the germline V gene. The CDR3 is 16 residues long. V lost 0 bases and J lost 3; bases outside the gene matches: 5. CDR3 bases: TGTGCCAGCAGCTTAGCCGGCCGGGAGGTCTACAATGAGCAGTTCTTC. As protein: CASSLAGREVYNEQFF.